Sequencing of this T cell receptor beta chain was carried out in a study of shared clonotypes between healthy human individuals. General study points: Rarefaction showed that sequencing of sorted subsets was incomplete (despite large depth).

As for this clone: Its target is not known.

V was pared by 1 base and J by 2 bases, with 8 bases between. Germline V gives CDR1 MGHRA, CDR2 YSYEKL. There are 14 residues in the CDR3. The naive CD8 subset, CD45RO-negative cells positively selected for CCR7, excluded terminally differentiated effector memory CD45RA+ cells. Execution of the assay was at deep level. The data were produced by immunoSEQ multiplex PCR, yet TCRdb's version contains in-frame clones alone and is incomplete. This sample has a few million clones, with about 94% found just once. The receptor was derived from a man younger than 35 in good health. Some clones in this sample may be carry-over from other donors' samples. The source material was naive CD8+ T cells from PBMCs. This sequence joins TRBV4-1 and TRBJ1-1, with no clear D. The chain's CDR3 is CASSQGAGNTEAFF. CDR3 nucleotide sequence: TGCGCCAGCAGCCAAGGGGCGGGAAACACTGAAGCTTTCTTT.